This TCR beta chain was recorded in a study of CXCR3-negative and CXCR3-positive naive CD8 T cells. Study overall: Sequencing brought in 120 million to 150 million TRB reads altogether, and each library got about 1.5 +/- 0.3 million. General study results and limits: Similar TRBV-TRBJ gene usage was seen in naive CXCR3-negative and CXCR3-positive cells, but not in memory cells.

Worth noting for this clonotype: Its matching antigen is unknown.

Carrying UMI labels, the TRB cDNA libraries were prepared through 5' RACE. TCRdb reprocessed the 5' RACE reads and reports one entry per CDR3 protein, with no DNA. This sample's table has about 130,000 distinct CDR3 sequences. The germline V gene has CDR1 MNHEY and CDR2 SMNVEV (reference sequence). This CDR3 comprises 16 residues. With around 300,000 cells each, the CD8+ T cell subsets were individually sorted in triplicate. CD45RO-CCR7+CD27+CD95- cells counted as naive CD8+ T cells. The sequenced material came from naive CXCR3- CD8+ T cells from blood. The subset was: CD45RO-CCR7+CD27+CD95- naive CD8+ T cells lacking CXCR3 (TNR3-). The TCR sequence derives from a human donor in good health. Some clones in this sample may be carry-over from other donors' samples. This chain joins TRBV27 and TRBJ2-7; the D gene TCRdb calls, TRBD1, cannot be checked with no DNA. The CDR3 here is CASSLSGTGVSHEQYF.